The clone carrying this T cell receptor (beta chain) came up a few times. The antigen is undetermined. Genes and germline are mouse. From the germline J gene comes the end of the CDR3, since the read stops 4 residues before it. Cutaneous lymph nodes were pooled and cells sorted by CD4, CD8alpha, NKG2D, NKG2ACE and more. Per germline, CDR1 NNHNN and CDR2 SYGAGS (reference sequence). This CDR3 has 14 amino acids. The sample comes from a study of CD8+ T cells in alopecia areata. The wider study: Roughly 7-11-week-old female C3H/HeJ mice were grafted with skin from spontaneously alopecic approximately 6-12-month-old C3H/HeJ graft donors. Study findings and constraints: Higher clonality and more expanded CD8+ clones appeared in lesional than normal scalp. Patients showed less clear TCR sequence sharing than mice, possibly partly because of HLA diversity.

cDNA prepared by RNA extraction and subsequent reverse transcription served as the template for sequencing. TCRdb keeps only in-frame clones here, not all; method: immunoSEQ multiplex PCR. Sampling found roughly 260,000 clones, none seen once. The TCR sequence derives from a C3H/HeJ mouse with alopecia areata. The strain's MHC type: H2-k. Sequencing was performed on CD4+ T cells sorted from a lymph node. This rearrangement joins TRBV13-2 to TRBJ2-1; 10 bases agree with TRBD2. This CDR3 reads CASGDPGGASEQFF. Incomplete CDR3 DNA: TGTGCCAGCGGTGATCCTGGGGGGGCATCT.